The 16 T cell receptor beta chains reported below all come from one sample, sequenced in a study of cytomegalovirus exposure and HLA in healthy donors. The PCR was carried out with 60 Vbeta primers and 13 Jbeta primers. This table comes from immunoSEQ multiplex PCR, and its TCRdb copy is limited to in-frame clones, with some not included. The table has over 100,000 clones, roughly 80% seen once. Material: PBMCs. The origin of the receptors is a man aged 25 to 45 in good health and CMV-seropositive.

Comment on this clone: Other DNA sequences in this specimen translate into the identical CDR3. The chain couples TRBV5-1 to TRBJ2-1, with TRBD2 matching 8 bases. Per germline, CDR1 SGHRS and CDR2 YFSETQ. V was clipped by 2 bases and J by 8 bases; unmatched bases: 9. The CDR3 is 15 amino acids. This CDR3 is CASSFTTGGLDEQFF. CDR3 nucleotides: TGCGCCAGCAGCTTCACAACGGGAGGGCTGGATGAGCAGTTCTTC.

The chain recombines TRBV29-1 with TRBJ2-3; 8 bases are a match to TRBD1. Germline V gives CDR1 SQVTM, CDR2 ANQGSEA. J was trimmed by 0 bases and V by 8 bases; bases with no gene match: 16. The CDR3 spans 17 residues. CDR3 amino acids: CSSKDRGHFTSTDTQYF. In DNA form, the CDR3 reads TGCAGCTCTAAAGACAGGGGCCACTTCACTAGCACAGATACGCAGTATTTT.

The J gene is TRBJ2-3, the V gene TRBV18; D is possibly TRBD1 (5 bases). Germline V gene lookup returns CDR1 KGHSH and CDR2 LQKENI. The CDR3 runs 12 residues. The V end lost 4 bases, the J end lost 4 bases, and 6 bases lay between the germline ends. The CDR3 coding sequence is TGTGCCAGCTCACGACAGTCAGATACGCAGTATTTT. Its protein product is CASSRQSDTQYF.

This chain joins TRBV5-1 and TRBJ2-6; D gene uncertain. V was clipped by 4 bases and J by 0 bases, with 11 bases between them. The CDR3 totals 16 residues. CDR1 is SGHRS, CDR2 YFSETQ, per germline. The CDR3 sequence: CASSPTQSSGANVLTF. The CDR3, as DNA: TGCGCCAGCAGCCCAACACAGAGCTCTGGGGCCAACGTCCTGACTTTC.

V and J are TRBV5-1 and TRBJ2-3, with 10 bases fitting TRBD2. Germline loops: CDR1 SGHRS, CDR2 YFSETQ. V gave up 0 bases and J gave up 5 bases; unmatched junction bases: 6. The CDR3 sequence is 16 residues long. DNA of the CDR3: TGCGCCAGCAGCTTGGCTAGCGGGAGTGCCGGAGATACGCAGTATTTT. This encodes CASSLASGSAGDTQYF.

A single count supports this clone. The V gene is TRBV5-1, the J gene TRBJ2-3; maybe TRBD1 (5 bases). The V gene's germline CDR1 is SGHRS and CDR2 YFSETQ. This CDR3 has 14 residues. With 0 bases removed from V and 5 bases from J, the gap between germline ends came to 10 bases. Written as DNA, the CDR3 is TGCGCCAGCAGCTTGGTTAGGGGAAGAGATACGCAGTATTTT. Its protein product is CASSLVRGRDTQYF.

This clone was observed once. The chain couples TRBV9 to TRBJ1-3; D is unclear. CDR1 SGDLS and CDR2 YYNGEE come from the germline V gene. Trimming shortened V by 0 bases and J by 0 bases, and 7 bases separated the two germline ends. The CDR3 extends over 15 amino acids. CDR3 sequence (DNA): TGTGCCAGCAGCGTAGCAGCGGTCTCTGGAAACACCATATATTTT. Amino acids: CASSVAAVSGNTIYF.

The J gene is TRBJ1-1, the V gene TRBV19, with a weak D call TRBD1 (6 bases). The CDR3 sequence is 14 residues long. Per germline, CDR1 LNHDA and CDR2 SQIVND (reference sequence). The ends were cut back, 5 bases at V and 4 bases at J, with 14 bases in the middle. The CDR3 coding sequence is TGTGCCAGTAGTCTACAGGGTGGTGGCACTGAAGCTTTCTTT. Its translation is CASSLQGGGTEAFF.

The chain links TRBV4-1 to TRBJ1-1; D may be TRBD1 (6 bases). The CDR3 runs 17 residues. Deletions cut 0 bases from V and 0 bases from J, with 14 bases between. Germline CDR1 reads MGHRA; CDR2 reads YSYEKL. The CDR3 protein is CASSQDTVRQVNTEAFF. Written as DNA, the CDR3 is TGCGCCAGCAGCCAAGATACCGTGAGACAGGTGAACACTGAAGCTTTCTTT.

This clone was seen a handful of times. The DNA of the CDR3 is TGTGCCATCAGTCCTCTTGCCGACAGGGATGGAAACACCATATATTTT. Translation: CAISPLADRDGNTIYF. The chain employs TRBV10-3 and TRBJ1-3; 7 nucleotides match TRBD1. Germline assignment: CDR1 ENHRY and CDR2 SYGVKD. V lost 5 bases, J lost 3 bases, and 10 bases stayed unmatched. This CDR3 spans 16 amino acids.

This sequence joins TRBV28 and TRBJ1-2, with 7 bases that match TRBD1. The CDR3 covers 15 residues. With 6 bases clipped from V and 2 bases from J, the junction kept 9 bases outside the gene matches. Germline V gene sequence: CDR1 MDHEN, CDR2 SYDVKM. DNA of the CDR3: TGTGCCAGCAGGGAACAGGGGAGTAGGAACTATGGCTACACCTTC. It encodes CASREQGSRNYGYTF.

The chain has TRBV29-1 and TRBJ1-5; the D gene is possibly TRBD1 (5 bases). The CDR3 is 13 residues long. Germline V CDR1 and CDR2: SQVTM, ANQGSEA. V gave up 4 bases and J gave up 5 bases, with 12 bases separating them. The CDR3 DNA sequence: TGCAGCGTTGTGGGGGGGAACGATCAGCCCCAGCATTTT. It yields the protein CSVVGGNDQPQHF.

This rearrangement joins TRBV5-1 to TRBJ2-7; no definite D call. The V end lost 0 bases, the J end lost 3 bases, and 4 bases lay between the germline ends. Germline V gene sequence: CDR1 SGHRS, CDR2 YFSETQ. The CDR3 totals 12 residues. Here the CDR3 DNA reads TGCGCCAGCAGCTTGGGTCACTACGAGCAGTACTTC. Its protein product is CASSLGHYEQYF.

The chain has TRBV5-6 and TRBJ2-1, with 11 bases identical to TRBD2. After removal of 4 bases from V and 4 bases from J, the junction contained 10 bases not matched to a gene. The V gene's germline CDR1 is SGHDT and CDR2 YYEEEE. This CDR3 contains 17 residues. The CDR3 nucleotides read TGTGCCAGCAGCCGGATTAGACTAGCGGGAAGATACAATGAGCAGTTCTTC. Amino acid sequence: CASSRIRLAGRYNEQFF.

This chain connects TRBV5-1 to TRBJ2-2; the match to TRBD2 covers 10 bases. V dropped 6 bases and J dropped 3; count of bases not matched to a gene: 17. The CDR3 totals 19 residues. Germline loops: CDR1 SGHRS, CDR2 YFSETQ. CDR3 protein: CASTEPTLAGRTHTGELFF. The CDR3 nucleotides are TGCGCCAGCACCGAGCCCACACTAGCGGGAAGGACCCACACCGGGGAGCTGTTTTTT.

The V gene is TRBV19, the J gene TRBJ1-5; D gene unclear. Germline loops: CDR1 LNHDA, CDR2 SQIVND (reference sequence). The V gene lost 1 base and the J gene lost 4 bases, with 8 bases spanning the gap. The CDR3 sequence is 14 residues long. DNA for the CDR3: TGTGCCAGTAGTATAGTACAGAATAATCAGCCCCAGCATTTT. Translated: CASSIVQNNQPQHF.